These 5 T cell receptor beta chains were all obtained from the same sample, sequenced in a study of CD8+ T cells in alopecia areata. As the sequencing template, cDNA was produced by extracting RNA and reverse transcribing it. Sequencing was performed with immunoSEQ multiplex PCR; in TCRdb, only in-frame clones are kept and a portion is missing. The table has about 74,000 clones, 25% to 30% seen once. Treatment defined: oral pan-JAK inhibitor, 5-10 mg twice daily. This material consisted of CD8+ T cells sorted from blood, taken at week 4, from a patient treated with tofacitinib. Every receptor here comes from a human donor with alopecia areata.

In its sample, this clone was seen a few times. The J gene is TRBJ2-5, the V gene TRBV12-5; perhaps D is TRBD1 or TRBD2 (5 bases each). Trimming stripped 6 bases from V and 4 bases from J, with 15 bases between. The V gene's germline CDR1 is LGHNT and CDR2 FRNRAP. The CDR3 runs to 14 residues. CDR3 DNA: TGTGCTAGTGGCGGGACGGACGCCCGAGAGACCCAGTACTTC. Protein sequence: CASGGTDARETQYF.

V usage is TRBV29-1 and J usage is TRBJ1-1; 7 bases map to TRBD1. The germline V gene has CDR1 SQVTM and CDR2 ANQGSEA. The trim removed 1 base at V and 2 bases at J, leaving 4 bases unmatched. CDR3 length equals 14 residues. The CDR3 DNA reads as TGCAGCGTTGAAGCCCGACAGGGAAACACTGAAGCTTTCTTT. This sequence encodes CSVEARQGNTEAFF.

The V gene is TRBV19, the J gene TRBJ2-2, with unresolved D. CDR1 is LNHDA and CDR2 is SQIVND in the germline V gene (reference sequence). The V end lost 6 bases, the J end lost 2 bases, and 7 bases lay between the germline ends. The length of the CDR3 is 13 residues. DNA for the CDR3: TGTGCCAGTAGGGCAGTTAACACCGGGGAGCTGTTTTTT. It translates to CASRAVNTGELFF.

In this sample, this clone turned up a few times. The junction and the germline gene differ at one end; a read error may be behind it. The chain uses TRBV7-9 and TRBJ2-7, with D tentatively TRBD2 (7 bases). Germline CDR1 is SEHNR and CDR2 is FQNEAQ (reference sequence). The CDR3 spans 12 residues. In DNA, the CDR3 is TGCGCCAGCAGCCCCCGGGGGGCCGAGCAGTACTTC. Translated, it gives CASSPRGAEQYF.

In regard to this clone: This may come from a read error, since a much larger clone is one base off. The rearrangement joins TRBV4-1 to TRBJ2-7; 9 bases are shared with TRBD2. CDR3 length: 14 amino acids. Germline CDR1 and CDR2: MGHRA and YSYEKL. CDR3 coding DNA: TGTGCCAGCAGCTTGACTAGCGGTAACTACGAGCAGTACTTC. This encodes CASSLTSGNYEQYF.